This T cell receptor beta chain appears in the sequencing data of a study of Graves' ophthalmopathy and Graves' hyperthyroidism. Study background: Peripheral blood (taken before any treatment) was collected at initial diagnosis.

General study results and limits: Blood shared most expanded thyroid clonotypes above 0.001 frequency.

In this sample, this clonotype turned up a few times. Its antigen remains unknown. Looked up from germline, CDR1 is LNHDA and CDR2 is SQIVND (reference sequence). The germline V and J ends were trimmed by 2 bases and 5 bases, with 12 bases remaining between them. This CDR3 is 15 amino acids long. RNA transcripts served as template for amplifying TCR beta CDR3 sequences. First-round RT-PCR employed HTBI primers, with a second-round multiplex PCR after it. MiXCR, applied by TCRdb to the multiplex PCR reads, yields one record per CDR3 protein. Of almost 750,000 distinct CDR3 sequences listed, 40% are singletons. A duration under 3 months, NOSPECS ≥4, CAS ≥3 and moderate-to-severe activity characterized the donors with ophthalmopathy. Ineligible for inclusion were patients with other autoimmune diseases, uncontrolled infections, pregnancy or lactation.

The sequenced sample consisted of peripheral blood. This sequence joins TRBV19 and TRBJ2-2; perhaps TRBD2 as D (5 bases). This TCR came from an adult man with Graves' ophthalmopathy. CDR3 nucleotides: TGTGCCAGTAGTATACCAGGACTTGCGACCGGGGAGCTGTTTTTT. It codes for CASSIPGLATGELFF.